These 21 T cell receptor beta chains were all obtained from the same sample, sequenced in a study of T cell repertoires in cytomegalovirus infection. MiXCR, run by TCRdb on the reads, gives a single entry per CDR3 protein. The sample has some 940,000 distinct CDR3 sequences, roughly 31% seen once. These TCRs' antigens remain unknown. The sample here was cultured CD8+ T cells from PBMCs, taken from culture after CMV antigen stimulation. Receptors originate from a human donor in good health (CMV status not recorded). Some clones in this sample may be carry-over from other donors' samples.

The chain joins TRBV6-5 to TRBJ2-1, with unresolved D. CDR3 length: 16 amino acids. Germline CDR1 MNHEY, CDR2 SVGAGI. The V end was cut by 0 bases, the J end by 5 bases, with 14 bases between. CDR3 DNA sequence: TGTGCCAGCAGTTACTCGACCTTAGTGGAGAACAATGAGCAGTTCTTC. This sequence encodes CASSYSTLVENNEQFF.

In this sample, this clonotype turned up a few times. V is TRBV7-8 and J is TRBJ1-5; the D is unclear. Trimming left V 3 bases short and J 8 bases short, with 17 bases between. CDR3 length: 15 residues. Germline lookup yields CDR1 SGHVS and CDR2 FQNEAQ. The CDR3 bases are TGTGCCAGCAGCTTCCCGTCCGAGAGTACGAAGCCCCAGCATTTT. It codes for CASSFPSESTKPQHF.

In this sample, this clonotype turned up a few times. V gene TRBV3-1 combines with J gene TRBJ1-2; D is uncertain. Germline CDR1 LGHDT, CDR2 YNNKEL (reference sequence). The CDR3 spans 14 residues. Trimming cost V 0 bases and J 2 bases, with 7 bases left between them. The CDR3: CASSQDAGNYGYTF. The CDR3, as DNA: TGTGCCAGCAGCCAAGATGCGGGGAACTATGGCTACACCTTC.

This clonotype was observed many times. The chain employs TRBV9 and TRBJ1-2; 9 bases agree with TRBD1. With 4 bases clipped from V and 2 bases from J, the junction kept 6 bases outside the gene matches. Looked up from germline, CDR1 is SGDLS and CDR2 is YYNGEE. This CDR3 contains 15 residues. CDR3 DNA sequence: TGTGCCAGCAGCCTTGGGACAGGGATAAACTATGGCTACACCTTC. Amino acids: CASSLGTGINYGYTF. The whole variable domain, filled in from reference TRBV9 and TRBJ1-2, reads DSGVTQTPKHLITATGQRVTLRCSPRSGDLSVYWYQQSLDQGLQFLIQYYNGEERAKGNILERFSAQQFPDLHSELNLSSLELGDSALYFCASSLGTGINYGYTFGSGTRLTVV.

In its sample, this clonotype was seen a few times. This chain's CDR3 is CASRRGFNTEAFF. The DNA of the CDR3 is TGTGCCAGCAGGAGGGGCTTTAACACTGAAGCTTTCTTT. The chain carries TRBV7-9 and TRBJ1-1; a weak D match, TRBD1 (5 bases). V gave up 6 bases and J gave up 2 bases, with 10 bases separating them. Germline values: CDR1 SEHNR, CDR2 FQNEAQ (reference sequence). This CDR3 contains 13 residues.

This clonotype was picked up many times. The chain combines TRBV7-2 with TRBJ1-2; D is uncertain. The CDR3 extends over 15 amino acids. Trimming stripped 4 bases from V and 2 bases from J, with 14 bases between. CDR1 is SGHTA, CDR2 FQGNSA, per germline. The CDR3 here is CASSSFTQKNYGYTF. Here the CDR3 DNA reads TGTGCCAGCAGCTCTTTTACACAGAAAAACTATGGCTACACCTTC.

This clonotype was counted only a few times. The V gene is TRBV7-2, the J gene TRBJ1-2; D is ambiguous. CDR1 SGHTA and CDR2 FQGNSA come from the germline V gene. The V and J ends lost 5 bases and 4 bases respectively, with 14 bases between them. The CDR3 totals 14 residues. The CDR3 nucleotides are TGTGCCAGCAGCCCGGCGGCATCCGCCTATGGCTACACCTTC. This gives the protein CASSPAASAYGYTF.

This clonotype was recorded many times. The rearrangement uses TRBV7-9 and TRBJ2-5; 8 bases agree with TRBD1. The junction had 5 bases not matched to a gene; V was cut back by 6 bases and J by 5 bases. Germline V gene data show CDR1 as SEHNR and CDR2 as FQNEAQ (reference sequence). CDR3 length: 13 residues. Here the CDR3 DNA reads TGTGCCAGCAGGCCGACAGGGGTTGAGACCCAGTACTTC. Encoded protein: CASRPTGVETQYF.

The table lists this clonotype with a few counts. This chain links TRBV5-4 with TRBJ1-1; the D is unclear. V lost 4 bases and J 0 bases, leaving 10 bases between the germline ends. From germline, CDR1 is SGHNT and CDR2 YYREEE (reference sequence). This CDR3 comprises 14 residues. CDR3 DNA sequence: TGTGCCAGCAGCCTGATTAACATGAACACTGAAGCTTTCTTT. Translation gives CASSLINMNTEAFF.

The chain has TRBV5-4 and TRBJ2-1; D gene uncertain. With 0 bases removed from V and 8 bases from J, the gap between germline ends came to 12 bases. Germline V gene data show CDR1 as SGHNT and CDR2 as YYREEE (reference sequence). This CDR3 is 14 amino acids long. This chain's CDR3 is CASSLGAAVDEQFF. The DNA for the CDR3 is TGTGCCAGCAGCTTGGGGGCAGCTGTGGATGAGCAGTTCTTC.

In this sample, this clonotype turned up a few times. The rearrangement joins TRBV6-2 or TRBV6-3 to TRBJ2-1; TRBD2 aligns across 13 bases. Per germline, CDR1 MNHEY and CDR2 SVGEGT. Trimming took 0 bases from V and 2 from J; bases not matched to a gene: 4. The CDR3 is 18 amino acids. The CDR3 is CASSYSMGLAGTYNEQFF. The CDR3 region has the DNA TGTGCCAGCAGTTACTCTATGGGACTAGCGGGGACCTACAATGAGCAGTTCTTC.

J is TRBJ2-5 and V is TRBV6-2 or TRBV6-3, with 15 bases lining up with TRBD2. Trimming took 1 base from V and 2 from J; bases not matched to a gene: 11. Germline V lookup: CDR1 MNHEY, CDR2 SVGEGT. The CDR3 runs 20 residues. The chain's CDR3 is CASSYLGTSGGLNEQETQYF. The CDR3 DNA is TGTGCCAGCAGTTACTTGGGGACTAGCGGGGGGCTGAACGAGCAAGAGACCCAGTACTTC.

This clonotype was seen repeatedly, ten times or more. CDR3 sequence (DNA): TGTGCCAGCAGCCAAAGGACAGTGGATAACTATGGCTACACCTTC. This codes for CASSQRTVDNYGYTF. The chain is built from TRBV4-2 and TRBJ1-2; weak D call: TRBD1 (6 bases). Trimming stripped 2 bases from V and 1 base from J, with 11 bases between. The CDR3 has 15 amino acids. Germline V lookup: CDR1 LGHNA, CDR2 YNFKEQ.

The chain has TRBV20-1 and TRBJ2-7; D gene uncertain. CDR1 is DFQATT, CDR2 SNEGSKA, per germline (reference sequence). The CDR3 extends over 9 amino acids. This CDR3 reads CSLRREQYF. CDR3 nucleotide sequence: TGCAGCCTCCGGCGCGAGCAGTACTTC.

In its sample, this clonotype was seen a few times. J is TRBJ1-5 and V is TRBV12-3 or TRBV12-4; the match to TRBD1 covers 7 bases. V lost 6 bases to trimming and J lost 4 bases; unmatched junction nucleotides: 6. The CDR3 sequence is 14 residues long. In DNA, the CDR3 is TGTGCCAGCAGATCTTTGACAGGGAATCAGCCCCAGCATTTT. Its translation: CASRSLTGNQPQHF.

The rearrangement joins TRBV6-8 to TRBJ2-7; TRBD2 agrees at 11 bases. J gave up 3 bases and V 6 bases, and 7 bases lay outside the gene matches. The CDR3 is made up of 15 amino acids. The V gene's germline CDR1 is MNHGY and CDR2 SAAAGT. For the CDR3, the DNA is TGTGCCAGCAGCCCCGTAGCGGGGGGGTTCTACGAGCAGTACGTC. Protein: CASSPVAGGFYEQYV.

The chain uses TRBV27 and TRBJ2-7; D is possibly TRBD1 (6 bases). The CDR3 consists of 14 residues. Per germline, CDR1 MNHEY and CDR2 SMNVEV (reference sequence). V was trimmed by 6 bases and J by 0 bases, leaving 12 bases between them. The CDR3 DNA reads TGTGCCAGCAGCCCAGGGGACATCTCCTACGAGCAGTACGTC. Protein product: CASSPGDISYEQYV.

This rearrangement joins TRBV29-1 to TRBJ1-1, with 7 bases fitting TRBD1. V shed 1 base, J shed 8 bases, and the junction held 10 bases outside the gene matches. This CDR3 is 14 amino acids long. CDR1 is SQVTM, CDR2 ANQGSEA, per germline. CDR3 in amino acids: CSVEGDRSNLEAFF. The CDR3 DNA reads as TGCAGCGTTGAAGGGGACAGATCCAACTTAGAAGCTTTCTTT.

This clonotype has just a few counts. The chain links TRBV14 to TRBJ1-4, with D possibly TRBD1 on 5 matching bases. This CDR3 is 15 amino acids long. In germline, CDR1 is SGHDN, CDR2 FVKESK. V was shortened by 1 base and J by 7 bases, with 13 bases between the two germline ends. CDR3 region: CASSQAGAGLEKLFF. The CDR3 nucleotides read TGTGCCAGCAGCCAAGCCGGGGCCGGGCTTGAAAAACTGTTTTTT.

As DNA, the CDR3 is TGTGCCAGCAGTACTAGGGTGGGGCCCCAGAGAATCAATCAGCCCCAGCATTTT. Its translation is CASSTRVGPQRINQPQHF. J is TRBJ1-5 and V is TRBV27; tentatively, D is TRBD1 (5 bases). This CDR3 contains 18 residues. Germline CDR1 MNHEY, CDR2 SMNVEV (reference sequence). V was clipped by 5 bases and J by 3 bases, with 23 bases between them.

The chain joins TRBV11-1 to TRBJ1-6; D not resolved. The V end was cut by 3 bases, the J end by 3 bases, with 9 bases between. There are 15 residues in the CDR3. The germline V gene encodes CDR1 SGHAT and CDR2 FQDESV (reference sequence). Written as DNA, the CDR3 is TGTGCCAGCAGCTTCGGCCGTGACTATAATTCACCCCTCCACTTT. Translation gives CASSFGRDYNSPLHF.